These 17 T cell receptor beta chains were sequenced from one sample in a study of blood T cell repertoires in COVID-19. Method: immunoSEQ multiplex PCR; TCRdb's copy keeps in-frame clones and lacks some. The sample consists of roughly 100,000 clones, about four fifths of them appearing once. Sequenced sample: peripheral blood. Receptors originate from a man in his sixties with acute or convalescent COVID-19.

This chain joins TRBV28 and TRBJ2-2, with D possibly TRBD2 on 5 matching bases. V lost 5 bases, J lost 7 bases, and 8 bases lay in between. Germline CDR1 MDHEN, CDR2 SYDVKM. The CDR3 extends over 12 amino acids. CDR3 amino acids: CASSLAGGELFF. The CDR3 DNA follows: TGTGCCAGCAGTCTAGCTGGCGGGGAGCTGTTTTTT.

The gene calls are TRBV5-1 and TRBJ2-7, with D possibly being TRBD1 (5 bases). Trimming left V 1 base short and J 3 bases short, with 14 bases between. CDR3 length: 15 amino acids. Germline lookup yields CDR1 SGHRS and CDR2 YFSETQ. CDR3 nucleotide sequence: TGCGCCAGCAGCTTGCGGCAGGGCTCGCTCTACGAGCAGTACTTC. As protein: CASSLRQGSLYEQYF. The variable domain in full, with the rest retrieved from reference TRBV5-1 and TRBJ2-7, is KAGVTQTPRYLIKTRGQQVTLSCSPISGHRSVSWYQQTPGQGLQFLFEYFSETQRNKGNFPGRFSGRQFSNSRSEMNVSTLELGDSALYLCASSLRQGSLYEQYFGPGTRLTVT.

Only a few counts were recorded for this clone. The genes are TRBV6-5 and TRBJ1-1, with TRBD1 matching 9 bases. J was trimmed by 5 bases and V by 6 bases; bases with no gene match: 7. The germline CDR1 and CDR2 sequences are MNHEY and SVGAGI. The CDR3 sequence is 14 residues long. DNA for the CDR3: TGTGCCAGCAGCTCGGGACAGGGAAGGACTGAAGCTTTCTTT. Its protein product is CASSSGQGRTEAFF.

This clone was seen a handful of times. J is TRBJ1-1 and V is TRBV11-2; D is perhaps TRBD1 (5 bases). Looked up from germline, CDR1 is SGHAT and CDR2 is FQNNGV. The CDR3 has 14 amino acids. Trimming took 5 bases from V and 5 from J, leaving 15 bases between them. The CDR3 nucleotides read TGTGCCAGCAGCCCCAGGGAAATCCCTACTGAAGCTTTCTTT. The encoded protein is CASSPREIPTEAFF.

This clone was recorded once. The J gene is TRBJ1-1, the V gene TRBV11-3, with D hard to call. The germline V gene encodes CDR1 SGHNT and CDR2 YENEEA. V lost 2 bases and J 6 bases, leaving 16 bases between the germline ends. This CDR3 contains 15 residues. CDR3 DNA: TGTGCCAGCAGCTTAAAACCGGGAGAAGGCTCTGAAGCTTTCTTT. Its translation is CASSLKPGEGSEAFF.

This chain joins TRBV19 and TRBJ2-7, with 11 bases that match TRBD1. The J segment lost 2 bases and the V segment lost 5 bases, leaving 5 bases of the junction unmatched. This CDR3 spans 15 amino acids. Germline loops: CDR1 LNHDA, CDR2 SQIVND (reference sequence). The CDR3 loop reads CASSFRTGGAYEQYF. In nucleotides, the CDR3 is TGTGCCAGTAGTTTCCGGACAGGGGGCGCCTACGAGCAGTACTTC.

The chain recombines TRBV7-9 with TRBJ1-3, with unresolved D. The CDR3 length is 17 residues. Germline V lookup: CDR1 SEHNR, CDR2 FQNEAQ (reference sequence). V lost 0 bases and J lost 0, with 12 bases in between. This CDR3 reads CASSLALTVSSGNTIYF. The CDR3 region has the DNA TGTGCCAGCAGCTTAGCGCTTACGGTTAGCTCTGGAAACACCATATATTTT.

This chain links TRBV6-2 or TRBV6-3 with TRBJ2-1; tentative D call: TRBD2 (5 bases). The CDR3 is 15 residues long. Trimming removed 4 bases from V and 8 bases from J, with 18 bases in between. From germline, CDR1 is MNHEY and CDR2 SVGEGT. The DNA of the CDR3 is TGTGCCAGCAGTTGGGCCGGACTGCCCGGAGATGAGCAGTTCTTC. Its translation is CASSWAGLPGDEQFF.

This clone appeared once. V and J are TRBV24-1 and TRBJ1-1; 8 nucleotides match TRBD1. The ends lost 4 bases at V and 2 bases at J; junction bases unmatched: 11. The CDR3 consists of 17 residues. In germline, CDR1 is KGHDR, CDR2 SFDVKD. The CDR3 nucleotides read TGTGCCACCAGTGACATACGGACAGGGCAGCGAAACACTGAAGCTTTCTTT. Translating it yields CATSDIRTGQRNTEAFF.

The chain recombines TRBV5-4 with TRBJ2-1; 7 nucleotides match TRBD2. The germline V gene has CDR1 SGHNT and CDR2 YYREEE (reference sequence). J gave up 10 bases and V 4 bases, and 14 bases lay outside the gene matches. The CDR3 has 15 residues. The CDR3 region is CASSLRAGESGEQFF. The CDR3 nucleotides read TGTGCCAGCAGCCTTAGGGCGGGGGAAAGTGGGGAGCAGTTCTTC.

This clone was seen only once. The V and J genes are TRBV5-1 and TRBJ1-3, with 8 bases identical to TRBD1. This CDR3 comprises 15 residues. The V segment lost 3 bases and the J segment 0 bases; nucleotides outside the gene matches: 2. The V gene's germline CDR1 is SGHRS and CDR2 YFSETQ. For the CDR3, the DNA is TGCGCCAGCAGCTCGGGACAGGCCTCTGGAAACACCATATATTTT. It translates to CASSSGQASGNTIYF.

The rearrangement links TRBV6-5 to TRBJ1-5, with 9 bases that match TRBD1. The CDR3 is made up of 13 amino acids. Germline CDR1 and CDR2: MNHEY and SVGAGI. V lost 6 bases to trimming and J lost 9 bases; unmatched junction nucleotides: 6. The CDR3 nucleotides are TGTGCCAGCAGAGGGACAGGGAGGGCGCCCCAGCATTTT. Protein: CASRGTGRAPQHF.

Points on this clone: This CDR3 is also generated by other DNA sequences in the sample. The CDR3 DNA follows: TGTGCCATCAGTGAGGCAGGGTATGGCTACACCTTC. As protein: CAISEAGYGYTF. This chain connects TRBV10-3 to TRBJ1-2; a weak D match, TRBD1 (5 bases). Deletions cut 2 bases from V and 5 bases from J, with 6 bases between. This CDR3 is built from 12 residues. The germline V gene has CDR1 ENHRY and CDR2 SYGVKD.

The chain has TRBV2 and TRBJ2-7; TRBD1 might be the D (7 bases). Germline V gene data show CDR1 as SNHLY and CDR2 as FYNNEI. V was cut by 7 bases and J by 3 bases, with 25 bases left in between. The CDR3 is made up of 17 amino acids. This CDR3 is CASKLEVLTGRNYEQYF. DNA for the CDR3: TGTGCCAGCAAATTAGAAGTTTTGACAGGGAGGAACTACGAGCAGTACTTC.

This clone was recorded a few times. The CDR3 DNA is TGTGCCATACTTCAGGGGGCTGGTTCACCCCTCCACTTT. Translating gives CAILQGAGSPLHF. The rearrangement joins TRBV10-3 to TRBJ1-6, with TRBD1 matching 8 bases. CDR3 size: 13 residues. The V and J ends lost 9 bases and 9 bases, in that order; junction bases with no gene match: 7. Germline CDR1 reads ENHRY; CDR2 reads SYGVKD.

The chain employs TRBV28 and TRBJ1-1, with a possible D match to TRBD1 (6 bases). Between the trimmed V and J ends, which lost 10 bases and 1 base, there was a span of 13 bases. In germline, CDR1 is MDHEN, CDR2 SYDVKM. This CDR3 has 13 amino acids. Written as DNA, the CDR3 is TGTGCCACCACTAGGGGGTCGAACACTGAAGCTTTCTTT. Translation gives CATTRGSNTEAFF.

The chain recombines TRBV5-1 with TRBJ1-1; D gene unclear. CDR1 and CDR2 (germline): SGHRS, YFSETQ. This CDR3 contains 14 residues. Trimming stripped 3 bases from V and 5 bases from J, with 14 bases between. The CDR3: CASSWGERVTEAFF. In DNA, the CDR3 is TGCGCCAGCAGCTGGGGAGAACGGGTGACTGAAGCTTTCTTT. Full variable domain (remainder filled in from reference TRBV5-1 and TRBJ1-1): KAGVTQTPRYLIKTRGQQVTLSCSPISGHRSVSWYQQTPGQGLQFLFEYFSETQRNKGNFPGRFSGRQFSNSRSEMNVSTLELGDSALYLCASSWGERVTEAFFGQGTRLTVV.